One sample yielded the 18 T cell receptor beta chains listed below, sequenced in a study of Ad26.COV2.S vaccination and SARS-CoV-2 variants. The method was immunoSEQ multiplex PCR; TCRdb's version includes in-frame clones alone and lacks a portion of them. The sample shows about 250,000 clones, approximately 87% of them seen only once. The treatment is: roughly 18 received Ad26.COV2.S at low or high dose, single or two shots; five or six received placebo; per-sample allocation not given. Samples were taken on day 63 after the first vaccine or placebo injection. The sample was peripheral blood, taken in a trial of Ad26.COV2.S vaccine versus placebo. The source of these receptors is a person between 18 and 59 years old who received the Ad26.COV2.S COVID-19 vaccine or a placebo.

The V and J genes are TRBV7-3 and TRBJ1-1; D remains unclear. This CDR3 has 16 amino acids. Germline V gives CDR1 SGHTA, CDR2 FQGTGA. Trimming took 2 bases from V and 0 from J, leaving 13 bases between them. CDR3 coding DNA: TGTGCCAGCAGCTTATTGCCGGGGTTAATGAACACTGAAGCTTTCTTT. Translation: CASSLLPGLMNTEAFF.

The rearrangement links TRBV7-2 to TRBJ2-1; 10 nucleotides align to TRBD2. CDR1 is SGHTA, CDR2 FQGNSA, per germline. With V trimmed by 2 bases and J by 6 bases, 4 bases remained unmatched. The CDR3 has 15 residues. The CDR3 DNA is TGTGCCAGCAGCTTAATGTCTAGCGGGAGCAATGAGCAGTTCTTC. Translated: CASSLMSSGSNEQFF.

This chain links TRBV5-1 with TRBJ2-1; TRBD2 matches at 13 bases. The CDR3 length is 16 residues. V was pared by 5 bases and J by 15 bases, with 17 bases of the junction left unmatched. CDR1 is SGHRS and CDR2 is YFSETQ in the germline V gene. DNA of the CDR3: TGCGCCAGCAGACCCGGGACTAGCGGGACGTACGTCCCAGGGTTCTTC. It codes for CASRPGTSGTYVPGFF.

This chain joins TRBV7-8 and TRBJ2-7, with D possibly TRBD1 on 6 matching bases. Per the germline V gene, CDR1 is SGHVS and CDR2 is FQNEAQ. This CDR3 comprises 16 residues. Trimming left V 1 base short and J 3 bases short, with 16 bases between. CDR3 sequence (DNA): TGTGCCAGCAGCTTAGGTGGCGTGGGACAACTCTACGAGCAGTACTTC. This gives the protein CASSLGGVGQLYEQYF.

V and J are TRBV2 and TRBJ1-2, with unresolved D. Per germline, CDR1 SNHLY and CDR2 FYNNEI. The V end lost 2 bases, the J end lost 5 bases, and 0 bases lay between the germline ends. This CDR3 contains 10 residues. In nucleotides, the CDR3 is TGTGCCAGCAGTGAATATGGCTACACCTTC. Amino acids: CASSEYGYTF.

There are a few counts of this clone. V gene TRBV5-6 combines with J gene TRBJ1-2; a possible D gene is TRBD1 (5 bases). The germline V gene encodes CDR1 SGHDT and CDR2 YYEEEE. CDR3 length: 15 residues. V shed 2 bases and J shed 2 bases, with 13 bases lying between them. The CDR3 spells CASSFPGNINYGYTF. The DNA of the CDR3 is TGTGCCAGCAGCTTCCCAGGGAACATCAACTATGGCTACACCTTC.

The genes are TRBV6-1 and TRBJ2-7; TRBD1 matches at 8 bases. The CDR3 extends over 15 amino acids. After removal of 2 bases from V and 5 bases from J, the junction contained 8 bases not matched to a gene. CDR1 and CDR2 (germline): MNHNS, SASEGT. The CDR3 region is CASSEYGQGPNEQYF. CDR3 sequence (DNA): TGTGCCAGCAGTGAATACGGACAGGGACCGAACGAGCAGTACTTC.

This sequence joins TRBV4-1 and TRBJ2-1, with TRBD2 matching over 7 bases. The V gene end was trimmed by 1 base and the J gene end by 3 bases; junction bases not matched to a gene: 3. Germline loops: CDR1 MGHRA, CDR2 YSYEKL. The CDR3 is 15 amino acids. DNA of the CDR3: TGCGCCAGCAGCCAAGTACTAGCGAGCTACAATGAGCAGTTCTTC. Translated, it gives CASSQVLASYNEQFF.

V is TRBV30 and J is TRBJ1-6, with 9 bases aligning to TRBD1. Germline CDR1 GTSNPN, CDR2 SVGIG (reference sequence). The CDR3 contains 17 residues. V shed 2 bases and J 1 base; nucleotides not matched to a gene: 6. CDR3 sequence (DNA): TGTGCCTGGAGTTTGAGGACAGGGGTATCCTATAATTCACCCCTCCACTTT. It yields the protein CAWSLRTGVSYNSPLHF.

V gene TRBV6-5 combines with J gene TRBJ2-5; D not resolved. The CDR3 contains 15 residues. The germline V and J ends were trimmed by 7 bases and 0 bases, with 15 bases remaining between them. Germline V gives CDR1 MNHEY, CDR2 SVGAGI. CDR3 coding DNA: TGTGCCAGCACCCCCCCCGGGCAGGACCAAGAGACCCAGTACTTC. Translation: CASTPPGQDQETQYF.

This chain uses TRBV18 with TRBJ1-2; no definite D call. Trimming pared 3 bases from V and 0 bases from J, leaving 23 bases between. Germline values: CDR1 KGHSH, CDR2 LQKENI. CDR3 length: 19 residues. CDR3 in DNA: TGTGCCAGCTCACCGAACAGCGAAACGGTGCCAGGAGCTAACTATGGCTACACCTTC. Translation gives CASSPNSETVPGANYGYTF.

This chain connects TRBV19 to TRBJ2-1; 7 bases are shared with TRBD2. The CDR3 loop spans 15 amino acids. Germline-derived CDR1 and CDR2 are LNHDA and SQIVND (reference sequence). Trimming at V came to 5 bases and at J to 3 bases, leaving 7 bases not matched to a gene. The CDR3 nucleotides read TGTGCCAGTAGTGGAAGCGGGACTTACTACAATGAGCAGTTCTTC. Protein product: CASSGSGTYYNEQFF.

CDR3 DNA sequence: TGTGCCAGCAGCTTAGGGACTAGCGGGACGAACACCGGGGAGCTGTTTTTT. Its translation: CASSLGTSGTNTGELFF. The chain employs TRBV7-2 and TRBJ2-2; 12 bases are shared with TRBD2. The CDR3 extends over 17 amino acids. Germline V gene sequence: CDR1 SGHTA, CDR2 FQGNSA. Trimming took 1 base from V and 0 from J; bases not matched to a gene: 0.

The chain has TRBV7-6 and TRBJ1-2; the D gene is possibly TRBD1 (6 bases). V was cut by 0 bases and J by 7 bases, with 12 bases left in between. This CDR3 is built from 14 residues. Germline V gene sequence: CDR1 SGHVS, CDR2 FNYEAQ. CDR3 amino acids: CASSLAQGSIGYTF. The CDR3 nucleotides read TGTGCCAGCAGCTTAGCACAGGGCAGTATTGGCTACACCTTC.

The chain recombines TRBV5-1 with TRBJ2-1, with D perhaps TRBD2 (7 bases). Germline V gene lookup returns CDR1 SGHRS and CDR2 YFSETQ. The CDR3 consists of 17 residues. Trimming removed 4 bases from V and 1 base from J, with 18 bases in between. CDR3 sequence: CASSLGAQGGSYNEQFF. CDR3 coding DNA: TGCGCCAGCAGCCTGGGGGCCCAGGGAGGGTCCTACAATGAGCAGTTCTTC.

The genes are TRBV30 and TRBJ2-7; 12 nucleotides align to TRBD1. V gave up 6 bases and J gave up 7 bases; unmatched junction bases: 7. CDR3 length equals 13 residues. CDR1 is GTSNPN, CDR2 SVGIG, per germline (reference sequence). CDR3 amino acids: CACTGQGAGEQYF. CDR3 DNA sequence: TGTGCCTGCACGGGACAGGGGGCGGGGGAGCAGTACTTC.

This rearrangement joins TRBV11-2 to TRBJ1-3; D remains unclear. With 1 base removed from V and 0 bases from J, the gap between germline ends came to 10 bases. Germline CDR1 reads SGHAT; CDR2 reads FQNNGV. The length of the CDR3 is 16 residues. The CDR3 DNA is TGTGCCAGCAGCTTAGTGCAGGCTATCTCTGGAAACACCATATATTTT. Its protein product is CASSLVQAISGNTIYF.

The chain uses TRBV4-1 and TRBJ2-1, with D possibly matching TRBD2 (6 bases). The CDR3 spans 15 residues. Trimming removed 2 bases from V and 0 bases from J, with 8 bases in between. CDR1 is MGHRA, CDR2 YSYEKL, per germline. The CDR3, as DNA: TGCGCCAGCAGCCAACGACTAGGCTCCTACAATGAGCAGTTCTTC. Protein sequence: CASSQRLGSYNEQFF.